This record concerns one TCR beta chain sequence. The definition of stable Graves' hyperthyroidism was no ophthalmopathy progression within 18 months. Clinicians diagnosed patients from clinical symptoms, serum thyroxine and TRAb, thyroid ultrasound and orbital computed tomography. This CDR3 is built from 17 residues. Germline CDR1 MGHRA, CDR2 YSYEKL. Trimming cost V 4 bases and J 1 base, with 17 bases left between them. These data come from a study of T cells in Graves' hyperthyroidism and ophthalmopathy. RNA transcripts were the template for amplifying TCR beta CDR3 regions. When the TCR CDR3 underwent first-round RT-PCR, the HTBI primer set was used. From the multiplex PCR reads, TCRdb called clonotypes with MiXCR, one entry per CDR3 protein. The table records approximately 420,000 distinct CDR3 sequences, about 16% of them present only once.

The TCR was taken from a woman aged 25-40 years with Graves' hyperthyroidism. The sequencing sample was made of blood. The rearrangement uses TRBV4-1 and TRBJ1-3; D not certain. The CDR3 DNA follows: TGCGCCAGCAGCCGGCAACCAAGGACGGAGTCTGGAAACACCATATATTTT. Translated, it gives CASSRQPRTESGNTIYF.